The 9 T cell receptor beta chains in this list originate from one sample, sequenced in a study of blood T cell repertoires in COVID-19. The assay was immunoSEQ multiplex PCR, and TCRdb's table has in-frame clones only and misses some. The repertoire holds about 200,000 clones, with more than 75% as singletons. Input material: peripheral blood. Receptor source: a woman in her thirties or forties with COVID-19, enrolled during active disease.

Notes on this clone: The identical CDR3 is also encoded by other nucleotide sequences in the sample. The chain is built from TRBV12-3 or TRBV12-4 and TRBJ1-1; no firm D call. V lost 8 bases, J lost 2 bases, and 6 bases lay in between. The CDR3 is 11 residues long. The CDR3 DNA is TGTGCCAGCTCGCGTAACACTGAAGCTTTCTTT. Residues: CASSRNTEAFF.

This clone was seen only once. V usage is TRBV30 and J usage is TRBJ1-2, with D possibly being TRBD1 (6 bases). Trimming shortened V by 4 bases and J by 4 bases, and 16 bases separated the two germline ends. Germline V gives CDR1 GTSNPN, CDR2 SVGIG (reference sequence). CDR3 size: 14 residues. In DNA form, the CDR3 reads TGTGCCTGGACCCGGGACACCTCTTTCTATGGCTACACCTTC. Translating it yields CAWTRDTSFYGYTF.

CDR3 nucleotides: TGCGCCAGCAGCCCGGGACTAGTTTACAATGAGCAGTTCTTC. Its protein product is CASSPGLVYNEQFF. The rearrangement links TRBV10-1 to TRBJ2-1; 8 bases align to TRBD2. Germline V gene lookup returns CDR1 WNHNN and CDR2 SYGVQD (reference sequence). V dropped 6 bases and J dropped 4; count of bases not matched to a gene: 5. CDR3 length: 14 amino acids.

The chain employs TRBV5-1 and TRBJ2-3; maybe TRBD1 (5 bases). Germline assignment: CDR1 SGHRS and CDR2 YFSETQ. The V end was cut by 0 bases, the J end by 0 bases, with 11 bases between. The CDR3 has 16 residues. The CDR3 nucleotides are TGCGCCAGCAGCTTGGAAGGGGTGGGAAGCACAGATACGCAGTATTTT. Its translation: CASSLEGVGSTDTQYF.

The gene calls are TRBV15 and TRBJ1-5; D is ambiguous. The CDR3 extends over 13 amino acids. Trimming left V 0 bases short and J 8 bases short, with 8 bases between. Germline-derived CDR1 and CDR2 are LNHNV and YYDKDF (reference sequence). This chain's CDR3 is CATSREGSEPQHF. The CDR3 region has the DNA TGTGCCACCAGCAGAGAAGGGAGTGAGCCCCAGCATTTT.

This rearrangement joins TRBV9 to TRBJ2-3; D unclear. CDR3 length: 15 amino acids. Germline CDR1 reads SGDLS; CDR2 reads YYNGEE. The V and J ends lost 4 bases and 1 base respectively, with 13 bases between them. This CDR3 reads CASSLLQPGTDTQYF. CDR3 bases: TGTGCCAGCAGCCTTCTCCAACCAGGCACAGATACGCAGTATTTT.

This clone was recorded at least ten times. The J gene is TRBJ1-6, the V gene TRBV7-9; no reliable D call. V was cut by 2 bases and J by 0 bases, with 8 bases left in between. Germline CDR1 SEHNR, CDR2 FQNEAQ (reference sequence). This CDR3 has 16 amino acids. The DNA for the CDR3 is TGTGCCAGCAGCTTACCTTCCAGCTCCTATAATTCACCCCTCCACTTT. Translation gives CASSLPSSSYNSPLHF.

The chain recombines TRBV3-1 (or the pseudogene TRBV3-2) with TRBJ1-6, with a weak D call TRBD1 (5 bases). CDR3 size: 15 residues. Germline CDR1 and CDR2: LGHDT and YNNKEL (reference sequence). V lost 0 bases and J 5 bases, leaving 8 bases between the germline ends. DNA of the CDR3: TGTGCCAGCAGCCAAGATGGGGGGAATAATTCACCCCTCCACTTT. Encoded protein: CASSQDGGNNSPLHF.

The J gene is TRBJ2-3, the V gene TRBV11-2, with 12 bases matching TRBD2. The length of the CDR3 is 15 residues. Looked up from germline, CDR1 is SGHAT and CDR2 is FQNNGV. Germline trimming cut 4 bases from V and 3 bases from J; bases unmatched to any gene: 2. The CDR3 loop reads CASSSGLAGTDTQYF. As DNA, the CDR3 is TGTGCCAGCAGCTCCGGACTAGCGGGAACAGATACGCAGTATTTT.